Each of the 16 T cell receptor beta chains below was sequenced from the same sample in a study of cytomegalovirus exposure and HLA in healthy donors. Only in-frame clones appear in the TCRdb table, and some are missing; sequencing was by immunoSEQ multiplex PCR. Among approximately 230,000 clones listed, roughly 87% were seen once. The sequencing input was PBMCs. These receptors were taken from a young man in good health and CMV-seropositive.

This CDR3 is CASSRTGAISTDTQYF. The CDR3 nucleotides are TGCGCCAGCTCTCGGACCGGAGCCATTAGCACAGATACGCAGTATTTT. V gene TRBV5-1 combines with J gene TRBJ2-3; D remains unclear. V gave up 7 bases and J gave up 0 bases, with 18 bases separating them. Germline assignment: CDR1 SGHRS and CDR2 YFSETQ. This CDR3 is built from 16 residues.

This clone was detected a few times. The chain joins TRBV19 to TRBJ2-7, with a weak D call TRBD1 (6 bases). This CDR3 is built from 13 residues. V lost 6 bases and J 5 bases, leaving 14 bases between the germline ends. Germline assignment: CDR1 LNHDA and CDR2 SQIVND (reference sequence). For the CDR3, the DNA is TGTGCCAGTAGCACAGGGTTCGGGAACGAGCAGTACTTC. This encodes CASSTGFGNEQYF.

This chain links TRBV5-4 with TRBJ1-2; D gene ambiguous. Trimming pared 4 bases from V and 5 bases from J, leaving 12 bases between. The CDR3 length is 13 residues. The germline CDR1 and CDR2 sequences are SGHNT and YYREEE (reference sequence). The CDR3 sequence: CASSLRTVYGYTF. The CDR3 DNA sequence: TGTGCCAGCAGCCTTCGGACCGTTTATGGCTACACCTTC.

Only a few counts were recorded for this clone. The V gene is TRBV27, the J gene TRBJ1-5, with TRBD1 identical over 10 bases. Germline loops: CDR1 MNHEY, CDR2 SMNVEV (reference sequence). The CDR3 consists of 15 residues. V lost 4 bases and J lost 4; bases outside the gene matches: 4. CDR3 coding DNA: TGTGCCAGCAGTTCGGACAGGGGGAGTAATCAGCCCCAGCATTTT. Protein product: CASSSDRGSNQPQHF.

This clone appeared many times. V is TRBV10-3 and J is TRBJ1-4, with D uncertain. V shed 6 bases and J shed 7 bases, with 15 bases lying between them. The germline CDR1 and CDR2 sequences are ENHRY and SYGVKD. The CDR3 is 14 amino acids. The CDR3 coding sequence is TGTGCCATCAGCCAAGGACTGAGTCGTGAAAAACTGTTTTTT. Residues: CAISQGLSREKLFF.

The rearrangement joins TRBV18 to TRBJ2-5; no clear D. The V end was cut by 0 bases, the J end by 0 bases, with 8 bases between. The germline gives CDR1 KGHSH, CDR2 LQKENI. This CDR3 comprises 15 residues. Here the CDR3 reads CASSPPNGNQETQYF. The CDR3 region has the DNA TGTGCCAGCTCACCACCGAACGGAAACCAAGAGACCCAGTACTTC.

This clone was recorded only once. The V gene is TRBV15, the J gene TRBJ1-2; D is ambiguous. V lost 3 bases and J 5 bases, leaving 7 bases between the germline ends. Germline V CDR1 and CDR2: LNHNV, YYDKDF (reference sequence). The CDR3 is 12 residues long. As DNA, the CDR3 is TGTGCCACCAGCAGGGACGATTATGGCTACACCTTC. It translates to CATSRDDYGYTF.

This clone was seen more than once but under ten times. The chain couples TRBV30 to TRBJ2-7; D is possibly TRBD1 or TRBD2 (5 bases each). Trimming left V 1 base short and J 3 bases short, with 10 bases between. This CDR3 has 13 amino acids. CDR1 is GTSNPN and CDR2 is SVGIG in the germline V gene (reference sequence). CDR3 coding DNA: TGTGCCTGGAGTGCGGGGACCCGCTACGAGCAGTACTTC. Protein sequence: CAWSAGTRYEQYF.

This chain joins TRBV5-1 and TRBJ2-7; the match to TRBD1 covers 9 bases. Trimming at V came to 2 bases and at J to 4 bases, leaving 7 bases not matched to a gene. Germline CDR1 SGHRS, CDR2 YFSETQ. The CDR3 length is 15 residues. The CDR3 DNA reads TGCGCCAGCAGCTTAGGGACAGGGAGTTGGTACGAGCAGTACTTC. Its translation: CASSLGTGSWYEQYF.

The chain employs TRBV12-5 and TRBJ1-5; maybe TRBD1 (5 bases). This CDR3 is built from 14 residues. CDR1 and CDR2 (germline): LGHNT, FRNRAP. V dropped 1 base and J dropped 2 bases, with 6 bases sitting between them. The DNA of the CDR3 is TGTGCTAGTGGTTTGGGCAGGGGCAATCAGCCCCAGCATTTT. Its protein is CASGLGRGNQPQHF.

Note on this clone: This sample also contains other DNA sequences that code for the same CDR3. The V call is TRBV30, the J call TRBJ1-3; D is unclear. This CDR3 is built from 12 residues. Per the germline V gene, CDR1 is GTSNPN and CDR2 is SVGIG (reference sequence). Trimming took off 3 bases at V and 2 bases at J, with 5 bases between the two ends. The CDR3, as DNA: TGTGCCTGGAGAACACCTGGAAACACCATATATTTT. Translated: CAWRTPGNTIYF.

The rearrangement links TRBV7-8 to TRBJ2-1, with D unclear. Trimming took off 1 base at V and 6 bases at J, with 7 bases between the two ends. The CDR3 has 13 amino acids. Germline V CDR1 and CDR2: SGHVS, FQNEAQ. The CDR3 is CASSLGIPNEQFF. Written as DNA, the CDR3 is TGTGCCAGCAGCTTAGGGATCCCCAATGAGCAGTTCTTC.

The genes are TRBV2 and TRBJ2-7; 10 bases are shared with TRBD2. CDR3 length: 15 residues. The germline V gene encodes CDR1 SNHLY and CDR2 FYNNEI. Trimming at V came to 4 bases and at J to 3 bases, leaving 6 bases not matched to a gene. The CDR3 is CASSGPSGRGYEQYF. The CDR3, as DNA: TGTGCCAGCAGTGGCCCTAGCGGGAGAGGCTACGAGCAGTACTTC.

CDR3 bases: TGTGCCACCAGCAGTGGGGGCAGTGGGATGGCCCAGCATTTT. Its translation: CATSSGGSGMAQHF. The chain links TRBV15 to TRBJ1-5, with D possibly TRBD1 on 6 matching bases. The CDR3 length is 14 residues. CDR1 is LNHNV, CDR2 YYDKDF, per germline (reference sequence). The V gene lost 3 bases and the J gene lost 11 bases, with 17 bases spanning the gap.

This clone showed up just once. In DNA form, the CDR3 reads TGTGCCAGCAGCTTAGTCGGCCCTTTGAACGAGCAGTACTTC. It codes for CASSLVGPLNEQYF. The genes are TRBV7-2 and TRBJ2-7; D is uncertain. Per the germline V gene, CDR1 is SGHTA and CDR2 is FQGNSA. CDR3 length: 14 residues. Between the trimmed V and J ends, which lost 1 base and 5 bases, there was a span of 12 bases.

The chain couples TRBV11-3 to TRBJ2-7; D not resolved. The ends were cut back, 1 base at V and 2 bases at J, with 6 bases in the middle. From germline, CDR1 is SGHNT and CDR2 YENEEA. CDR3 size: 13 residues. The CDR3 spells CASSLAPTYEQYF. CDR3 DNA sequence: TGTGCCAGCAGCTTAGCACCAACCTACGAGCAGTACTTC. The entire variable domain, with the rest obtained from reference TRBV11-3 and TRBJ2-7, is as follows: EAGVVQSPRYKIIEKKQPVAFWCNPISGHNTLYWYLQNLGQGPELLIRYENEEAVDDSQLPKDRFSAERLKGVDSTLKIQPAELGDSAVYLCASSLAPTYEQYFGPGTRLTVT.